This T cell receptor beta chain came from a study of blood T cell repertoires in COVID-19. Study context: T cells, B-cell-depleted T cells, or PBMCs provided the cDNA or gDNA that served as material.

Germline CDR1 and CDR2: SGDLS and YYNGEE. The CDR3 sequence is 13 residues long. V was shortened by 0 bases and J by 0 bases, with 3 bases between the two germline ends. Per the original data handling: Estimation of nucleated cell counts was performed using reference gene primer amplification. TCRdb keeps only in-frame clones here, not all; method: immunoSEQ multiplex PCR. That table is the source of V, J and clone size, and D and trimming were worked out from the DNA. The table lists 200,000 to 250,000 clones, roughly 78% of them singletons. Sequenced input: peripheral blood. This TCR derives from a woman in her 40s with acute or convalescent COVID-19. The V and J genes are TRBV9 and TRBJ1-1, with D unresolved. CDR3 loop: CASSVDMNTEAFF. CDR3 coding DNA: TGTGCCAGCAGCGTAGACATGAACACTGAAGCTTTCTTT.